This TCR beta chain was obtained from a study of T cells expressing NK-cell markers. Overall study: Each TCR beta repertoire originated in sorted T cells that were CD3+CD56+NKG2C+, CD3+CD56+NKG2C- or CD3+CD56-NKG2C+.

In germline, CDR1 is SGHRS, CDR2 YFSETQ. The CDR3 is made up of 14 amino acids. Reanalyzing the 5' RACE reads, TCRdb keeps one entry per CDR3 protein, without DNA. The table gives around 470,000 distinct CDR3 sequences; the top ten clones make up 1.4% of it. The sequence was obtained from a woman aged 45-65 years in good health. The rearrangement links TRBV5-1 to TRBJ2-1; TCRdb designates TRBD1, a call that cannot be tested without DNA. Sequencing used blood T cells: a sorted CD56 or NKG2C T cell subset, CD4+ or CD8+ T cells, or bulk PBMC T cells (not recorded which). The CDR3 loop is CASSFDHRDRHRFF.